This passage covers 28 T cell receptor beta chains from one sample sequenced in a study of Ad26.COV2.S vaccination and SARS-CoV-2 variants. This table comes from immunoSEQ multiplex PCR, and its TCRdb copy is limited to in-frame clones, with some not included. The profile shows 440,000 or so clones, roughly nine tenths of them singletons. Described treatment: some 20 received Ad26.COV2.S at low or high dose, single or two shots; five or six received placebo; per-sample allocation not given. After the first vaccine or placebo injection, samples were drawn on day 63. Sequencing was performed on peripheral blood, taken in a trial of Ad26.COV2.S vaccine versus placebo. These receptors originate from a person aged 18-65 years who received the Ad26.COV2.S COVID-19 vaccine or a placebo.

The chain combines TRBV18 with TRBJ2-2; unclear D gene. This CDR3 has 16 residues. Germline V gene lookup returns CDR1 KGHSH and CDR2 LQKENI. The V end was cut by 5 bases, the J end by 2 bases, with 15 bases between. CDR3: CASSLQAWVNTGELFF. CDR3 in DNA: TGTGCCAGCTCATTACAAGCGTGGGTTAACACCGGGGAGCTGTTTTTT.

This clone has just one count. This chain links TRBV6-1 with TRBJ1-2; 9 bases agree with TRBD1. V was pared by 5 bases and J by 8 bases, with 9 bases of the junction left unmatched. CDR1 and CDR2 (germline): MNHNS, SASEGT. There are 14 residues in the CDR3. CDR3 amino acids: CASSHTGGIGGYTF. In DNA, the CDR3 is TGTGCCAGCAGTCATACAGGGGGCATCGGCGGCTACACCTTC.

V gene TRBV29-1 combines with J gene TRBJ1-2; D might be TRBD1 (5 bases). The germline V gene has CDR1 SQVTM and CDR2 ANQGSEA. V was clipped by 8 bases and J by 8 bases, with 21 bases between them. The CDR3 has 13 amino acids. CDR3 region: CSLLETGTQGYTF. In DNA form, the CDR3 reads TGCAGCCTATTGGAAACCGGGACGCAGGGCTACACCTTC.

The rearrangement uses TRBV4-1 and TRBJ1-1; 10 nucleotides align to TRBD1. J lost 5 bases, V lost 3 bases, and 6 bases had no gene match. The CDR3 totals 15 residues. Germline lookup yields CDR1 MGHRA and CDR2 YSYEKL. CDR3 residues: CASSQRTGGKTEAFF. CDR3 bases: TGCGCCAGCAGCCAGAGGACAGGGGGTAAGACTGAAGCTTTCTTT.

The chain employs TRBV29-1 and TRBJ1-5; the D is unclear. Germline V gene sequence: CDR1 SQVTM, CDR2 ANQGSEA. V gave up 5 bases and J gave up 6 bases, with 14 bases separating them. The CDR3 sequence is 13 residues long. CDR3 sequence: CSVLFATGQPQHF. The CDR3, as DNA: TGCAGCGTTTTGTTTGCCACCGGTCAGCCCCAGCATTTT.

The V and J genes are TRBV6-6 and TRBJ2-5; 7 bases agree with TRBD1. The CDR3 is 14 residues long. The V segment lost 6 bases and the J segment 5 bases; nucleotides outside the gene matches: 9. Germline assignment: CDR1 MNHNY and CDR2 SVGAGI (reference sequence). The CDR3 protein is CASSRTTGKETQYF. The CDR3 DNA sequence: TGTGCCAGCAGCCGGACGACAGGGAAGGAGACCCAGTACTTC.

This chain links TRBV28 with TRBJ2-7, with D unclear. Germline-derived CDR1 and CDR2 are MDHEN and SYDVKM. The germline V and J ends were trimmed by 6 bases and 0 bases, with 15 bases remaining between them. The CDR3 has 15 residues. CDR3 loop: CASRKTLLSSYEQYF. For the CDR3, the DNA is TGTGCCAGCAGAAAGACTCTACTCTCCTCCTACGAGCAGTACTTC.

For the CDR3, the DNA is TGTGCCAGCAGACAAATAGGTGCTCGGGGGACCCAGTACTTC. Translated: CASRQIGARGTQYF. This rearrangement joins TRBV6-5 to TRBJ2-5; D might be TRBD2 (5 bases). In germline, CDR1 is MNHEY, CDR2 SVGAGI. This CDR3 region has 14 residues. Trimming cost V 6 bases and J 7 bases, with 18 bases left between them.

This chain links TRBV15 with TRBJ2-1; D gene ambiguous. The CDR3 covers 15 residues. Germline V gene sequence: CDR1 LNHNV, CDR2 YYDKDF (reference sequence). V dropped 3 bases and J dropped 0 bases, with 9 bases sitting between them. The CDR3 protein is CATSSGGRSYNEQFF. The CDR3 DNA is TGTGCCACCAGCAGCGGCGGACGCTCCTACAATGAGCAGTTCTTC.

The chain is built from TRBV6-6 and TRBJ2-2; D is unresolved. The germline gives CDR1 MNHNY, CDR2 SVGAGI (reference sequence). The CDR3 runs to 15 residues. V was cut by 0 bases and J by 6 bases, with 11 bases left in between. The CDR3 sequence is CASSYSPRVAGELFF. The CDR3 DNA reads TGTGCCAGCAGTTACTCGCCTCGGGTCGCCGGGGAGCTGTTTTTT.

The genes are TRBV11-2 and TRBJ1-6; no clear D gene. The germline CDR1 and CDR2 sequences are SGHAT and FQNNGV. V lost 0 bases and J 4 bases, leaving 13 bases between the germline ends. This CDR3 has 17 residues. The CDR3, as DNA: TGTGCCAGCAGCTTAGATCGGGCAGTTTTTTATAATTCACCCCTCCACTTT. Its protein is CASSLDRAVFYNSPLHF. Supplemented by reference TRBV11-2 and TRBJ1-6, the full variable domain reads EAGVAQSPRYKIIEKRQSVAFWCNPISGHATLYWYQQILGQGPKLLIQFQNNGVVDDSQLPKDRFSAERLKGVDSTLKIQPAKLEDSAVYLCASSLDRAVFYNSPLHFGNGTRLTVT.

The genes are TRBV30 and TRBJ1-5; possible D gene TRBD1, 5 bases. CDR3 length: 13 residues. Trimming stripped 1 base from V and 4 bases from J, with 8 bases between. Germline CDR1 GTSNPN, CDR2 SVGIG (reference sequence). The CDR3 region is CAWSGAGNQPQHF. The CDR3 DNA reads TGTGCCTGGAGTGGGGCAGGGAATCAGCCCCAGCATTTT.

The rearrangement joins TRBV10-3 to TRBJ1-2; D is undetermined. Trimming cost V 0 bases and J 0 bases, with 11 bases left between them. In germline, CDR1 is ENHRY, CDR2 SYGVKD. This CDR3 spans 16 amino acids. The CDR3 sequence: CAISESAGTANYGYTF. The CDR3 DNA reads as TGTGCCATCAGTGAGTCTGCAGGAACAGCTAACTATGGCTACACCTTC.

V usage is TRBV5-1 and J usage is TRBJ1-3; perhaps TRBD1 as D (6 bases). CDR1 is SGHRS and CDR2 is YFSETQ in the germline V gene. With 2 bases removed from V and 4 bases from J, the gap between germline ends came to 10 bases. This CDR3 contains 14 residues. CDR3: CASSLGGNGNTIYF. The DNA of the CDR3 is TGCGCCAGCAGCTTAGGGGGGAACGGAAACACCATATATTTT.

With regard to this clone: This sample also contains other DNA sequences that code for the same CDR3. The chain employs TRBV27 and TRBJ2-7, with 8 bases lining up with TRBD2. Looked up from germline, CDR1 is MNHEY and CDR2 is SMNVEV (reference sequence). V was clipped by 0 bases and J by 3 bases; unmatched bases: 4. This CDR3 region has 15 residues. The CDR3 reads CASSLSSGSSYEQYF. CDR3 sequence (DNA): TGTGCCAGCAGTTTATCAAGCGGGAGTAGCTACGAGCAGTACTTC.

The gene calls are TRBV7-2 and TRBJ2-5, with 7 bases aligning to TRBD1. V lost 6 bases and J lost 2; bases outside the gene matches: 6. The CDR3 consists of 14 residues. CDR1 is SGHTA, CDR2 FQGNSA, per germline. CDR3 coding DNA: TGTGCCAGCAGTCGGACGGGACAGCAAGAGACCCAGTACTTC. Residues: CASSRTGQQETQYF.

V and J are TRBV13 and TRBJ2-3, with TRBD2 identical over 8 bases. After removal of 0 bases from V and 0 bases from J, the junction contained 8 bases not matched to a gene. This CDR3 is 18 amino acids long. Germline V lookup: CDR1 PRHDT, CDR2 FYEKMQ (reference sequence). The CDR3 coding sequence is TGTGCCAGCAGCTTAGGCTCCCTAGCGGGCTTTAGCACAGATACGCAGTATTTT. Its translation is CASSLGSLAGFSTDTQYF.

This clone has only a few counts. The chain carries TRBV2 and TRBJ1-4; 8 bases are a match to TRBD1. With V trimmed by 6 bases and J by 6 bases, 3 bases remained unmatched. The CDR3 is 13 residues long. Per germline, CDR1 SNHLY and CDR2 FYNNEI. This CDR3 is CASRGQGYEKLFF. The CDR3 DNA is TGTGCCAGCAGAGGACAGGGTTATGAAAAACTGTTTTTT.

This clone was recorded only once. The genes are TRBV7-3 and TRBJ2-1; 11 positions match TRBD2. Germline V gene lookup returns CDR1 SGHTA and CDR2 FQGTGA. The CDR3 sequence is 17 residues long. After removal of 5 bases from V and 0 bases from J, the junction contained 6 bases not matched to a gene. CDR3 region: CASSLDSGRVSYNEQFF. DNA of the CDR3: TGTGCCAGCAGCCTAGATAGCGGGAGGGTCTCCTACAATGAGCAGTTCTTC.

The chain links TRBV5-1 to TRBJ2-1, with D possibly being TRBD1 (6 bases). From germline, CDR1 is SGHRS and CDR2 YFSETQ. The V end lost 4 bases, the J end lost 7 bases, and 21 bases lay between the germline ends. This CDR3 is 16 amino acids long. The CDR3 sequence: CASSPTSGVWANEQFF. The CDR3 DNA reads TGCGCCAGCAGCCCTACCTCAGGGGTGTGGGCAAATGAGCAGTTCTTC.

The chain uses TRBV9 and TRBJ1-6; D remains ambiguous. From germline, CDR1 is SGDLS and CDR2 YYNGEE. The V and J ends lost 4 bases and 15 bases respectively, with 17 bases between them. This CDR3 contains 13 residues. The CDR3 is CASSSRSDGYLHF. CDR3 DNA sequence: TGTGCCAGCAGCTCTCGGTCGGACGGTTACCTCCACTTT.

The rearrangement links TRBV15 to TRBJ1-5; possibly TRBD1 for D (6 bases). The CDR3 loop spans 15 amino acids. Trimming pared 0 bases from V and 4 bases from J, leaving 10 bases between. Germline CDR1 and CDR2: LNHNV and YYDKDF (reference sequence). The CDR3 coding sequence is TGTGCCACCAGCAGAGATCGGGGGCGGAATCAGCCCCAGCATTTT. Amino acid sequence: CATSRDRGRNQPQHF.

The rearrangement uses TRBV4-3 and TRBJ2-3; 9 bases match TRBD1. Trimming at V came to 4 bases and at J to 3 bases, leaving 17 bases not matched to a gene. Germline assignment: CDR1 LGHNA and CDR2 YSLEER. The CDR3 spans 19 residues. This chain's CDR3 is CASSRSGQTGGASTDTQYF. The DNA for the CDR3 is TGCGCCAGCAGCCGGTCGGGTCAAACAGGGGGCGCGTCGACAGATACGCAGTATTTT.

This clone was counted ten times or more. The chain is built from TRBV19 and TRBJ1-5; 10 nucleotides match TRBD1. Germline assignment: CDR1 LNHDA and CDR2 SQIVND (reference sequence). The CDR3 extends over 15 amino acids. V lost 3 bases, J lost 4 bases, and 3 bases stayed unmatched. DNA for the CDR3: TGTGCCAGTAGTATCTGGGGACAGGGGAATCAGCCCCAGCATTTT. As protein: CASSIWGQGNQPQHF.

The chain links TRBV7-3 to TRBJ1-2, with a tentative D call TRBD1 (5 bases). This CDR3 spans 14 amino acids. Germline CDR1 is SGHTA and CDR2 is FQGTGA. Deletions cut 2 bases from V and 7 bases from J, with 14 bases between. In DNA, the CDR3 is TGTGCCAGCAGCTTAGCGGGATGGGACGCTGGCTACACCTTC. Translating gives CASSLAGWDAGYTF.

CDR3 nucleotides: TGTGCCAGCAGTGAAGGTCCGGGGAATAGCAATCAGCCCCAGCATTTT. It translates to CASSEGPGNSNQPQHF. The chain uses TRBV2 and TRBJ1-5; D gene uncertain. Trimming left V 1 base short and J 0 bases short, with 10 bases between. Germline-derived CDR1 and CDR2 are SNHLY and FYNNEI. The CDR3 length is 16 residues.

The rearrangement joins TRBV19 to TRBJ1-1; maybe TRBD1 (6 bases). CDR3 length equals 15 residues. Germline CDR1 and CDR2: LNHDA and SQIVND (reference sequence). The V end lost 7 bases, the J end lost 4 bases, and 19 bases lay between the germline ends. The CDR3 DNA is TGTGCCAGTAACCCGACGCTTGGGGGGCTCACTGAAGCTTTCTTT. This translates into CASNPTLGGLTEAFF.

This clone has a handful of counts. The V gene is TRBV9, the J gene TRBJ2-3; 9 bases are a match to TRBD2. This CDR3 is 16 amino acids long. The germline V gene has CDR1 SGDLS and CDR2 YYNGEE. The ends lost 0 bases at V and 7 bases at J; junction bases unmatched: 9. CDR3 sequence (DNA): TGTGCCAGCAGCGTAGTCGCGGGAGGGACCGTTAATACGCAGTATTTT. It encodes CASSVVAGGTVNTQYF.